The clone carrying this T cell receptor beta chain turned up a few times. These data come from a study of response to subunit inactivated influenza vaccine. TCRdb re-derived calls from the RT-PCR reads in MiXCR, one entry per CDR3 protein. The sample includes about 570,000 distinct CDR3 sequences, approximately 11% of them seen just once. The CDR3 is 16 amino acids. Germline V CDR1 and CDR2: LGHDT, YNNKEL (reference sequence). Trimming cost V 1 base and J 0 bases, with 12 bases left between them. The sample also formed part of further work on T cells expressing NK-cell markers. That study adds: UMIs accompanied the 5'RACE template switching by which TCR beta cDNA was made. With respect to HCMV, seven of the eight sequenced donors were seropositive, and one was seronegative. Restriction of the sorted population to alpha-beta TCR T cells was achieved in several experiments with an anti-gamma-delta TCR antibody. More than 5 donors had dominant NKG2C+ clonotypes that comprised roughly 1.0-8% of their CD8+ T cells. Researchers report these clonotypes also headed the CD3+CD56-NKG2C+ fraction in a handful of donors.

The chain carries TRBV3-1 and TRBJ2-5; D is undetermined. The TCR was taken from a man aged 45-65 years who received an inactivated influenza vaccine. Sequenced material: PBMCs from blood, taken on the day of vaccination. CDR3 region: CASSQGAGPYQETQYF. DNA for the CDR3: TGTGCCAGCAGCCAAGGGGCAGGCCCATACCAAGAGACCCAGTACTTC.